Following are 18 T cell receptor beta chains from one sample sequenced in a study of blood T cell repertoires in COVID-19. The table came from immunoSEQ multiplex PCR; TCRdb's copy has only in-frame clones and leaves some out. Of some 300,000 clones listed, around 90% are singletons. The sample comprised PBMCs or T cells enriched from blood (not recorded which). The receptors here all came from a woman in her thirties or forties who had recovered from COVID-19.

The chain joins TRBV12-3 or TRBV12-4 to TRBJ1-1, with D hard to call. V was clipped by 6 bases and J by 11 bases, with 13 bases between them. CDR3 size: 11 residues. CDR3 sequence (DNA): TGTGCCAGCAGGCGCGGTCCGGGGGCTTTCTTT. Encoded protein: CASRRGPGAFF.

J is TRBJ1-1 and V is TRBV27; TRBD1 matches 10 bases. CDR1 is MNHEY, CDR2 SMNVEV, per germline (reference sequence). The J segment lost 9 bases and the V segment lost 5 bases, leaving 6 bases of the junction unmatched. The length of the CDR3 is 13 residues. In nucleotides, the CDR3 is TGTGCCAGCAGTCCTCGGACAGGGGGGAAAGCTTTCTTT. Residues: CASSPRTGGKAFF.

This clone came up once. The chain is built from TRBV19 and TRBJ2-7, with 7 bases that match TRBD1. This CDR3 spans 14 amino acids. The V and J ends lost 6 bases and 7 bases, in that order; junction bases with no gene match: 12. CDR1 and CDR2 (germline): LNHDA, SQIVND (reference sequence). CDR3 sequence: CASSPRDRLGEQYF. CDR3 DNA: TGTGCCAGTAGCCCCCGGGACAGATTGGGAGAGCAGTACTTC.

The V call is TRBV19, the J call TRBJ1-1; a weak D match, TRBD1 (5 bases). Germline V lookup: CDR1 LNHDA, CDR2 SQIVND (reference sequence). The CDR3 extends over 15 amino acids. V was pared by 11 bases and J by 0 bases, with 19 bases between. CDR3 coding DNA: TGTGCCTCAAAGCGGGGGAACGCCATGAACACTGAAGCTTTCTTT. Protein sequence: CASKRGNAMNTEAFF.

The chain is built from TRBV10-3 and TRBJ2-5; 8 nucleotides agree with TRBD2. Germline-derived CDR1 and CDR2 are ENHRY and SYGVKD. J lost 2 bases, V lost 6 bases, and 5 bases had no gene match. The CDR3 is 14 amino acids. CDR3 protein: CAISHRGGQETQYF. The CDR3 bases are TGTGCCATCAGCCATCGCGGGGGGCAAGAGACCCAGTACTTC.

V gene TRBV7-8 combines with J gene TRBJ1-5; D call uncertain. There are 15 residues in the CDR3. Trimming removed 4 bases from V and 4 bases from J, with 14 bases in between. Germline assignment: CDR1 SGHVS and CDR2 FQNEAQ. CDR3 bases: TGTGCCAGCAGCTCGACACGCACCTTTAATCAGCCCCAGCATTTT. Translated: CASSSTRTFNQPQHF.

The chain links TRBV21-1 to TRBJ1-2; the table's D call TRBD1 went unverified against the DNA. TRBV21-1 corresponds to a pseudogene. This CDR3 is 14 amino acids long. The CDR3 region has the DNA TGTGCCAGCAGCAAACGAGGGGGAGACTATGGCTACACCTTC. Its protein is CASSKRGGDYGYTF.

The chain uses TRBV27 and TRBJ2-1; 10 nucleotides align to TRBD2. Germline lookup yields CDR1 MNHEY and CDR2 SMNVEV (reference sequence). This CDR3 spans 16 amino acids. V trimming: 6 bases; J trimming: 8 bases; junction bases outside the gene matches: 13. The CDR3, as DNA: TGTGCCAGCAGACCCCTTTACAGCGGGGGGGCGCATGAGCAGTTCTTC. Its protein is CASRPLYSGGAHEQFF.

This chain uses TRBV29-1 with TRBJ1-1, with TRBD1 as a possible D gene (5 bases). Germline V gene lookup returns CDR1 SQVTM and CDR2 ANQGSEA. V lost 2 bases to trimming and J lost 1 base, with 11 bases between them. The CDR3 contains 14 residues. The CDR3 sequence: CSVESGLKNTEAFF. DNA for the CDR3: TGCAGCGTTGAATCAGGGCTCAAGAACACTGAAGCTTTCTTT.

This chain connects TRBV9 to TRBJ2-3; 9 bases agree with TRBD2. With 1 base clipped from V and 6 bases from J, the junction kept 12 bases outside the gene matches. Per the germline V gene, CDR1 is SGDLS and CDR2 is YYNGEE. The length of the CDR3 is 17 residues. Here the CDR3 reads CASSVRGGASGADTQYF. Written as DNA, the CDR3 is TGTGCCAGCAGCGTACGGGGTGGGGCTAGCGGGGCGGATACGCAGTATTTT.

This chain connects TRBV4-1 to TRBJ1-2; TRBD1 agrees at 7 bases. This CDR3 region has 17 residues. With V trimmed by 1 base and J by 8 bases, 16 bases remained unmatched. The germline V gene encodes CDR1 MGHRA and CDR2 YSYEKL. CDR3 residues: CASSQVKRAGGYGGYTF. In DNA, the CDR3 is TGCGCCAGCAGCCAAGTCAAGAGGGCAGGGGGATATGGGGGCTACACCTTC.

The rearrangement links TRBV5-8 to TRBJ1-1; TRBD1 agrees at 8 bases. The V segment lost 5 bases and the J segment 0 bases; nucleotides outside the gene matches: 6. Per germline, CDR1 SGHTS and CDR2 YDEGEE. This CDR3 spans 15 amino acids. CDR3 sequence reads: CASRVRTGMNTEAFF. CDR3 in DNA: TGTGCCAGCAGGGTAAGGACAGGGATGAACACTGAAGCTTTCTTT.

The chain has TRBV7-3 and TRBJ2-1; D is uncertain. CDR3 length equals 19 residues. Germline V gene data show CDR1 as SGHTA and CDR2 as FQGTGA. The ends were cut back, 5 bases at V and 4 bases at J, with 27 bases in the middle. The CDR3 protein is CASSPFHRQVSTGYNEQFF. The CDR3 DNA sequence: TGTGCCAGCAGCCCTTTCCACCGCCAAGTCAGTACGGGTTACAATGAGCAGTTCTTC.

The chain links TRBV6-5 to TRBJ2-7; 9 bases are a match to TRBD1. Losses at the gene ends were 5 bases for V and 4 bases for J; bases not matched to a gene: 9. The CDR3 sequence is 15 residues long. Germline V gene sequence: CDR1 MNHEY, CDR2 SVGAGI. The CDR3 nucleotides are TGTGCCAGCAGTCCGGCTGGACAGGGGCCTTACGAGCAGTACTTC. It codes for CASSPAGQGPYEQYF.

The V gene is TRBV7-9, the J gene TRBJ1-5, with TRBD1 identical over 7 bases. V shed 2 bases, J shed 5 bases, and the junction held 15 bases outside the gene matches. Germline V gene lookup returns CDR1 SEHNR and CDR2 FQNEAQ (reference sequence). CDR3 length: 18 residues. The CDR3 loop is CASSLIPEGQRRDQPQHF. In DNA form, the CDR3 reads TGTGCCAGCAGCTTAATTCCCGAGGGACAGAGAAGGGATCAGCCCCAGCATTTT.

The V gene is TRBV18, the J gene TRBJ2-1, with D perhaps matching TRBD2 (6 bases). From germline, CDR1 is KGHSH and CDR2 LQKENI. V was cut by 6 bases and J by 7 bases, with 19 bases left in between. This CDR3 comprises 15 residues. CDR3 nucleotides: TGTGCCAGCTCCCCTTTTGGGGAGGTAAGGAATGAGCAGTTCTTC. This encodes CASSPFGEVRNEQFF.

V gene TRBV3-1 (or the pseudogene TRBV3-2) combines with J gene TRBJ2-1; no firm D call. The germline V and J ends were trimmed by 1 base and 13 bases, with 8 bases remaining between them. Germline assignment: CDR1 LGHDT and CDR2 YNNKEL (reference sequence). The CDR3 covers 11 residues. CDR3 residues: CASSQGAIQFF. In DNA form, the CDR3 reads TGTGCCAGCAGCCAAGGCGCTATACAGTTCTTC.

Points on this clone: The sample contains more than one DNA sequence encoding this CDR3. This chain joins TRBV19 and TRBJ1-1; TRBD1 aligns across 7 bases. CDR3 length: 13 amino acids. With V trimmed by 8 bases and J by 1 base, 4 bases remained unmatched. Germline-derived CDR1 and CDR2 are LNHDA and SQIVND (reference sequence). CDR3 region: CASGRTGNTEAFF. CDR3 in DNA: TGTGCCAGTGGGCGGACAGGGAACACTGAAGCTTTCTTT.